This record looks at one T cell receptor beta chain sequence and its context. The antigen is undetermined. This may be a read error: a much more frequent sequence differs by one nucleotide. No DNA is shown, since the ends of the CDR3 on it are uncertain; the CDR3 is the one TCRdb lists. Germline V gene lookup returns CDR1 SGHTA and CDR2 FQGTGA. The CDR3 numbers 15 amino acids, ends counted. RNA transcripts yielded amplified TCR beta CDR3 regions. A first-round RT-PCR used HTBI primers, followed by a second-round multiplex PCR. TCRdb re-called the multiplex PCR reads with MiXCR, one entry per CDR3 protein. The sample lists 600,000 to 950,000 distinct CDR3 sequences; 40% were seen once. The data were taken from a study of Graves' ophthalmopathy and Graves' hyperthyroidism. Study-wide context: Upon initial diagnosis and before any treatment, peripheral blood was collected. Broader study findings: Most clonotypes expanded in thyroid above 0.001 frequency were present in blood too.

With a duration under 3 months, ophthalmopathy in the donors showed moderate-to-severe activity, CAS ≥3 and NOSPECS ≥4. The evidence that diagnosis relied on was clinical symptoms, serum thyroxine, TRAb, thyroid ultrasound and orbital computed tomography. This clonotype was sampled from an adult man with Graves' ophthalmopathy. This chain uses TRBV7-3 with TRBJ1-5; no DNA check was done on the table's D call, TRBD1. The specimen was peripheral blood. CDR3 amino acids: CASSFGQGAFQPRHF.